This T cell receptor beta chain was sequenced for a study of blood T cell repertoires in COVID-19. Across the study: In each case, the material was cDNA or gDNA derived from T cells, B-cell-depleted T cells, or PBMCs.

The CDR3 extends over 10 residues, inclusive of both ends. Authors' analysis steps: Reference gene primer amplification gave estimated nucleated cell counts. Repertoires were generated with immunoSEQ multiplex PCR, while TCRdb's copy carries only in-frame clones and drops some. V, J and clone size are those of that table, while D and trimming were read from the DNA. The table lists under 150,000 clones, around 80% of them singletons, with around 4.8% in the top ten. As concerns this clone: This is likely a read error, given that the CDR3 carries no conserved phenylalanine or tryptophan at its end. Because the CDR3's place on the DNA is in doubt, the DNA is left out and the CDR3 is given as listed by TCRdb.

The chain couples TRBV23-1 to TRBJ1-2; the table's D call, TRBD1, has no DNA check behind it. TRBV23-1 is placed among ORFs of uncertain function. The origin of this receptor is a woman of 80 years or more with active or convalescent COVID-19. The sequenced material came from peripheral blood. The CDR3 region is CASTPRKGEL.